This T cell receptor beta chain was profiled in a study of cytomegalovirus exposure and HLA in healthy donors. Each donor was healthy, and each was a bone marrow donor. A word on this clone: Its antigen remains unidentified.

General study findings and limits: A few V segments could not be told apart, such as TRBV6-2 and TRBV6-3, and were left out.

Researchers ran the PCR with 60 Vbeta and 13 Jbeta primers. Sequenced by immunoSEQ multiplex PCR; TCRdb stores in-frame clones only, minus some. The sample yields 150,000 to 200,000 clones, roughly three quarters seen once. The germline CDR1 and CDR2 sequences are SGDLS and YYNGEE. The CDR3 is made up of 14 amino acids. Trimming cost V 0 bases and J 9 bases; bases outside gene matches: 6. The sequencing input was PBMCs. The V and J genes are TRBV9 and TRBJ2-1; TRBD1 matches 7 bases. The clonotype comes from a male donor in good health and CMV-seronegative. CDR3 DNA: TGTGCCAGCAGCGTAGCCCCCACAGGGGCTGAGCAGTTCTTC. Encoded protein: CASSVAPTGAEQFF.